This TCR beta chain came from a study of identical twins. The V and J ends lost 5 bases and 5 bases, in that order; junction bases with no gene match: 7. This CDR3 contains 14 residues. This clonotype was observed a handful of times. Its specificity is not known. Healthy Caucasians alone served as donors. Study observations and caveats: Cord blood's abundant beta clonotypes had fewer insertions, unlike memory repertoires. Out-of-frame alpha sequences common to twins exhibited a surplus of low generation probability. Models predicted too little out-of-frame TCR alpha sharing in monozygotic twins.

TCRdb re-called the 5' RACE reads with MiXCR, one entry per CDR3 protein. Of hundreds of thousands of distinct CDR3 sequences in the sample, roughly a tenth were seen once. The chain joins TRBV12-3 or TRBV12-4 to TRBJ2-3, with TRBD1 matching over 7 bases. The specimen sequenced was memory (CD45RO+) T cells sorted from blood. This TCR came from a woman younger than 30 in good health. The CDR3 DNA is TGTGCCAGCAGTAAAAGGGGGCCCGGAGATACGCAGTATTTT. Translated, it gives CASSKRGPGDTQYF.